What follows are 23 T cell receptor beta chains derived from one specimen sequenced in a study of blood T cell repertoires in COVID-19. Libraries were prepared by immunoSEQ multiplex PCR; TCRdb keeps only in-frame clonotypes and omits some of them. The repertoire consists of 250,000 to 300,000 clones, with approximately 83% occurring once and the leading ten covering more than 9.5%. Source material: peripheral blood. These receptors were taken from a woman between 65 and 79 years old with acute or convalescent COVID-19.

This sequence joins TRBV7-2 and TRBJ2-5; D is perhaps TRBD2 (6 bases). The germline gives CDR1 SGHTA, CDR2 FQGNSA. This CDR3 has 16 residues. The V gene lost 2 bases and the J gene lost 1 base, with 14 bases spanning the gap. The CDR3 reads CASSLFGGRSQETQYF. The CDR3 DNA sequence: TGTGCCAGCAGCTTATTCGGGGGACGGTCCCAAGAGACCCAGTACTTC. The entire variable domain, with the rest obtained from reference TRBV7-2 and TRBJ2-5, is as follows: GAGVSQSPSNKVTEKGKDVELRCDPISGHTALYWYRQSLGQGLEFLIYFQGNSAPDKSGLPSDRFSAERTGGSVSTLTIQRTQQEDSAVYLCASSLFGGRSQETQYFGPGTRLLVL.

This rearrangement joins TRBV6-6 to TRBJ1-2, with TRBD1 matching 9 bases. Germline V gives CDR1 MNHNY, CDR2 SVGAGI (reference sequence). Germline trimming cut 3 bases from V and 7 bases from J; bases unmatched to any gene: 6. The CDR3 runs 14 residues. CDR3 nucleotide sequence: TGTGCCAGCAGTTATACACAGGGGGCTGGTGGCTACACCTTC. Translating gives CASSYTQGAGGYTF.

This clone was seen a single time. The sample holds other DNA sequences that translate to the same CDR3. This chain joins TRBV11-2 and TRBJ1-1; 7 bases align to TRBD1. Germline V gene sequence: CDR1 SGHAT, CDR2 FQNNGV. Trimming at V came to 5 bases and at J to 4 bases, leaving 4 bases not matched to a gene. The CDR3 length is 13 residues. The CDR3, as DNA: TGTGCCAGCAGCCTGGGACAGCGCACTGAAGCTTTCTTT. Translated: CASSLGQRTEAFF.

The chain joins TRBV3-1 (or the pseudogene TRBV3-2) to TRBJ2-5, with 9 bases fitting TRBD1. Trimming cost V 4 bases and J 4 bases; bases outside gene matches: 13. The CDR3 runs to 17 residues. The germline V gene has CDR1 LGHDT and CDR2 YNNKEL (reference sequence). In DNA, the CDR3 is TGTGCCAGCAGCCGTAGGGGGTCGGGACAGGGCAGAGAGACCCAGTACTTC. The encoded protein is CASSRRGSGQGRETQYF.

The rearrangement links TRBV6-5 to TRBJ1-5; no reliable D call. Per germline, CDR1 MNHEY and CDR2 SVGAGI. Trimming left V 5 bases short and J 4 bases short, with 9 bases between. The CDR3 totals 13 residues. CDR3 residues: CASSRTGNQPQHF. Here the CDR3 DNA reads TGTGCCAGCAGTCGGACGGGAAATCAGCCCCAGCATTTT.

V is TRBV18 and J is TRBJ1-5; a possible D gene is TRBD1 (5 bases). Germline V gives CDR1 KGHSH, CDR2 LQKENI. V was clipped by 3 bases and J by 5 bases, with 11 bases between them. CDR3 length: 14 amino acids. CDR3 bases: TGTGCCAGCTCACCTAATCCGGGGGATCAGCCCCAGCATTTT. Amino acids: CASSPNPGDQPQHF. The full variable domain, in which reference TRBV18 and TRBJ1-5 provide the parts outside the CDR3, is NAGVMQNPRHLVRRRGQEARLRCSPMKGHSHVYWYRQLPEEGLKFMVYLQKENIIDESGMPKERFSAEFPKEGPSILRIQQVVRGDSAAYFCASSPNPGDQPQHFGDGTRLSIL.

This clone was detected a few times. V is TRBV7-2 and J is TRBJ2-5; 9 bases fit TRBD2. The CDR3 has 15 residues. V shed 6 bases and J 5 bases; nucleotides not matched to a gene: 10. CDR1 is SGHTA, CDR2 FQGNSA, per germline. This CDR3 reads CASSQIAGAFETQYF. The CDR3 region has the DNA TGTGCCAGCAGTCAGATAGCGGGGGCCTTTGAGACCCAGTACTTC.

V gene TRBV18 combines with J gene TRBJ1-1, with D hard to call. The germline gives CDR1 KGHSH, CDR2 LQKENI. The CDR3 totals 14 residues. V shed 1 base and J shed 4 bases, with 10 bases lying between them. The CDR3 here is CASSPRLMGTEAFF. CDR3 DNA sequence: TGTGCCAGCTCACCACGACTCATGGGCACTGAAGCTTTCTTT.

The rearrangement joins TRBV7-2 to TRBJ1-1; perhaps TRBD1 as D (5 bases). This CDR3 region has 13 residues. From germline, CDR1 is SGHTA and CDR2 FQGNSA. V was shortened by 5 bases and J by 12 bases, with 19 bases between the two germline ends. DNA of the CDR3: TGTGCCAGCAGCGCCCCTTATAGCGGGGGGACTTTCTTT. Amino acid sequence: CASSAPYSGGTFF.

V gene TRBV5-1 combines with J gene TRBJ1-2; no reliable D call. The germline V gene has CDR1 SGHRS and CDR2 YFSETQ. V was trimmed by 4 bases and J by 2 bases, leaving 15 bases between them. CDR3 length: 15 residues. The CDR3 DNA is TGCGCCAGCAGCGTGCGGGATGAGATAAACTATGGCTACACCTTC. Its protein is CASSVRDEINYGYTF.

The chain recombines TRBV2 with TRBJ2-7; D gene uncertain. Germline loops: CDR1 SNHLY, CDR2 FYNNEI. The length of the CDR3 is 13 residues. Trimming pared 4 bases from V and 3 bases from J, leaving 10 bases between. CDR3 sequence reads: CASSGAANYEQYF. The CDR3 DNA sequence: TGTGCCAGCAGTGGAGCAGCTAACTACGAGCAGTACTTC. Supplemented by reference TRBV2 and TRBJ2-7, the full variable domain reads EPEVTQTPSHQVTQMGQEVILRCVPISNHLYFYWYRQILGQKVEFLVSFYNNEISEKSEIFDDQFSVERPDGSNFTLKIRSTKLEDSAMYFCASSGAANYEQYFGPGTRLTVT.

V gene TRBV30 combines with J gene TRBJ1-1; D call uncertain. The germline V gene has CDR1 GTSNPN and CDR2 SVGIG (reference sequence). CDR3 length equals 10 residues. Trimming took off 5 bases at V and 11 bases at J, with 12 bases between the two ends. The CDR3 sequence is CAWGEGRAFF. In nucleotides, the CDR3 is TGTGCCTGGGGGGAGGGTCGGGCTTTCTTT.

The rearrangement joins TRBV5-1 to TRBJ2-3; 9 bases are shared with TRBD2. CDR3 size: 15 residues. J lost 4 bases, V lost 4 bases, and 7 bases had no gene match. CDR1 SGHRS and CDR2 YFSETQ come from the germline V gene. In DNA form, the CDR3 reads TGCGCCAGCAGCGAAGCGGGGGGAAGGGCAGATACGCAGTATTTT. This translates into CASSEAGGRADTQYF.

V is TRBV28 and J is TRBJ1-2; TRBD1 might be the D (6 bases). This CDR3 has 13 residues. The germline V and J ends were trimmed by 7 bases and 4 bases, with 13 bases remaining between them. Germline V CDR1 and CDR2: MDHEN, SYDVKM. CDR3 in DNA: TGTGCCAGCATATCAGGGGCTAGCTATGGCTACACCTTC. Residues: CASISGASYGYTF.

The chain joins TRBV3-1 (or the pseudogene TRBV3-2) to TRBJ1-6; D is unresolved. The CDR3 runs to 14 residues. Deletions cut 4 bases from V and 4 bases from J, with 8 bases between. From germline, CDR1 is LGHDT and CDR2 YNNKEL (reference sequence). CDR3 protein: CASSPLGYNSPLHF. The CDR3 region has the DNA TGTGCCAGCAGCCCCCTCGGGTATAATTCACCCCTCCACTTT.

CDR3 protein: CASNSLDEQFF. The CDR3, as DNA: TGTGCCAGCAACTCCCTAGATGAGCAGTTCTTC. V and J are TRBV28 and TRBJ2-1; D not certain. The germline CDR1 and CDR2 sequences are MDHEN and SYDVKM. With 7 bases removed from V and 8 bases from J, the gap between germline ends came to 9 bases. The CDR3 consists of 11 residues.

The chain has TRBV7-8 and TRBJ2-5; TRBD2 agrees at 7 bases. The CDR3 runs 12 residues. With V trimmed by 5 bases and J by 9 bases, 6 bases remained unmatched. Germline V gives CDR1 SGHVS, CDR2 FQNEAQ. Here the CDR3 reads CASSPVGGAQYF. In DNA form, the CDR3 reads TGTGCCAGCAGCCCAGTGGGAGGGGCCCAGTACTTC. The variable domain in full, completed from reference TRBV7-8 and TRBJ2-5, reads GAGVSQSPRYKVAKRGQDVALRCDPISGHVSLFWYQQALGQGPEFLTYFQNEAQLDKSGLPSDRFFAERPEGSVSTLKIQRTQQEDSAVYLCASSPVGGAQYFGPGTRLLVL.

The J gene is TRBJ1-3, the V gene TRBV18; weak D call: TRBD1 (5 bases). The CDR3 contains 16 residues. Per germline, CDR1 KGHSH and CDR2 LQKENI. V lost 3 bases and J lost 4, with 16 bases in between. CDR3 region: CASSPVQAGSGNTIYF. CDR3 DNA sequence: TGTGCCAGCTCACCCGTTCAAGCAGGGTCCGGAAACACCATATATTTT.

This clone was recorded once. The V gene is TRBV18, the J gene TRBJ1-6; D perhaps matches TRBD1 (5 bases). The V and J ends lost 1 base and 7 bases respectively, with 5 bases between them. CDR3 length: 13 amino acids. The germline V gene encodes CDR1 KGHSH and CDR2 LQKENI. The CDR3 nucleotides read TGTGCCAGCTCACCACAGGGGAATTCACCCCTCCACTTT. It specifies CASSPQGNSPLHF.

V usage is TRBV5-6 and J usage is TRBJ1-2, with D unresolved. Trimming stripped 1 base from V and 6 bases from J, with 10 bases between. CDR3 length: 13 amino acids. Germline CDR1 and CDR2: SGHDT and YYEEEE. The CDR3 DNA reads TGTGCCAGCAGCTTGCGAGGGAGCCATGGCTACACCTTC. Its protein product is CASSLRGSHGYTF.

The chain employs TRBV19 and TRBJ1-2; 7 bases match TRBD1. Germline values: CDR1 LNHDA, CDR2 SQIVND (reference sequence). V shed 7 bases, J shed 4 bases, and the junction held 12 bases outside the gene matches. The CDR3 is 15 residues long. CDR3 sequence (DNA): TGTGCCAGTACTCCCCAGGGGGTCGCCGCCTATGGCTACACCTTC. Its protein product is CASTPQGVAAYGYTF.

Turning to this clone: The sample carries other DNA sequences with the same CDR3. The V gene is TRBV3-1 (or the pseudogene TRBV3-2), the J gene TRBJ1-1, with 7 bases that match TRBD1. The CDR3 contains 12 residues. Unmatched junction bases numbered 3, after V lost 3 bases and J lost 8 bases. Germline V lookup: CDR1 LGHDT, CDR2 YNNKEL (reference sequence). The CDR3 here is CASSQTGIEAFF. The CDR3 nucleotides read TGTGCCAGCAGCCAGACAGGGATCGAAGCTTTCTTT.

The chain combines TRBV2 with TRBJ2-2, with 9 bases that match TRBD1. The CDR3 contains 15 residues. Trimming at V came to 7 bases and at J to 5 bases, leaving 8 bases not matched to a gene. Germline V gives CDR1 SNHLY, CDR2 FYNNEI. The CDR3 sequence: CASKAGTGSTGELFF. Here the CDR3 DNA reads TGTGCCAGCAAGGCCGGGACAGGGTCTACCGGGGAGCTGTTTTTT. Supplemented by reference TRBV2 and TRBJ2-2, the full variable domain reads EPEVTQTPSHQVTQMGQEVILRCVPISNHLYFYWYRQILGQKVEFLVSFYNNEISEKSEIFDDQFSVERPDGSNFTLKIRSTKLEDSAMYFCASKAGTGSTGELFFGEGSRLTVL.